These 18 T cell receptor beta chains originate from one sample sequenced in a study of identifying expanded T cells in peripheral blood. Sequencing was performed with immunoSEQ multiplex PCR; in TCRdb, only in-frame clones are kept and a portion is missing. Of over 70,000 clones listed, around nine tenths are singletons. Sequenced input: blood. Receptors originate from a person aged 18 to 75 in good health.

The chain carries TRBV30 and TRBJ2-5, with D uncertain. The V end lost 4 bases, the J end lost 0 bases, and 6 bases lay between the germline ends. The CDR3 is made up of 12 amino acids. Per germline, CDR1 GTSNPN and CDR2 SVGIG (reference sequence). CDR3 sequence (DNA): TGTGCCTGGACGCGGTACCAAGAGACCCAGTACTTC. Protein sequence: CAWTRYQETQYF.

This chain links TRBV7-2 with TRBJ2-7, with 9 bases aligning to TRBD2. In germline, CDR1 is SGHTA, CDR2 FQGNSA. The CDR3 length is 15 residues. V was clipped by 3 bases and J by 3 bases; unmatched bases: 6. CDR3 residues: CASSFSAGGIYEQYF. The CDR3 nucleotides are TGTGCCAGCAGCTTCTCAGCGGGGGGTATCTACGAGCAGTACTTC.

CDR3 nucleotides: TGTGCCAGCAGTCCGGCCGGGACTAGGACGCAGTATTTT. It encodes CASSPAGTRTQYF. The rearrangement joins TRBV27 to TRBJ2-3, with 8 bases lining up with TRBD2. V dropped 5 bases and J dropped 9; count of bases not matched to a gene: 7. Germline V gives CDR1 MNHEY, CDR2 SMNVEV (reference sequence). The CDR3 loop spans 13 amino acids.

The gene calls are TRBV5-6 and TRBJ1-5; possibly TRBD1 for D (6 bases). Trimming took 0 bases from V and 5 from J, leaving 15 bases between them. Germline V gene sequence: CDR1 SGHDT, CDR2 YYEEEE. The CDR3 has 16 residues. The CDR3 DNA reads TGTGCCAGCAGCTTGGGAGGAAGGGGGAGTTATCAGCCCCAGCATTTT. It is translated as CASSLGGRGSYQPQHF. Based on the CDR3 plus reference TRBV5-6 and TRBJ1-5, the full variable domain is DAGVTQSPTHLIKTRGQQVTLRCSPKSGHDTVSWYQQALGQGPQFIFQYYEEEERQRGNFPDRFSGHQFPNYSSELNVNALLLGDSALYLCASSLGGRGSYQPQHFGDGTRLSIL.

The chain uses TRBV4-1 and TRBJ1-1; D unclear. This CDR3 has 14 residues. Germline V gives CDR1 MGHRA, CDR2 YSYEKL. The germline V and J ends were trimmed by 0 bases and 1 base, with 6 bases remaining between them. Here the CDR3 DNA reads TGCGCCAGCAGCCAAGACTTCCAGAACACTGAAGCTTTCTTT. This codes for CASSQDFQNTEAFF.

This clone was counted a single time. The chain joins TRBV6-6 to TRBJ1-5; D remains unclear. The germline gives CDR1 MNHNY, CDR2 SVGAGI (reference sequence). The CDR3 is made up of 14 amino acids. V lost 0 bases and J lost 10, with 13 bases in between. The CDR3 coding sequence is TGTGCCAGCAGTTACTCGAGGGTCCCCCCACCCCAGCATTTT. Its translation is CASSYSRVPPPQHF.

The chain recombines TRBV7-2 with TRBJ2-3; 9 bases match TRBD2. This CDR3 has 16 amino acids. With 8 bases clipped from V and 2 bases from J, the junction kept 11 bases outside the gene matches. Germline-derived CDR1 and CDR2 are SGHTA and FQGNSA. In nucleotides, the CDR3 is TGTGCCAGCGGACGCTTCCTAGCGGGGCACACAGATACGCAGTATTTT. It encodes CASGRFLAGHTDTQYF.

This sequence joins TRBV6-1 and TRBJ2-7, with 9 bases that match TRBD1. This CDR3 contains 16 residues. V lost 2 bases to trimming and J lost 0 bases; unmatched junction nucleotides: 5. Per the germline V gene, CDR1 is MNHNS and CDR2 is SASEGT. The CDR3 here is CASSEMAGQGSYEQYF. In DNA form, the CDR3 reads TGTGCCAGCAGTGAAATGGCGGGACAGGGCTCCTACGAGCAGTACTTC.

This chain joins TRBV6-1 and TRBJ2-7, with 8 bases aligning to TRBD2. The J segment lost 2 bases and the V segment lost 1 base, leaving 7 bases of the junction unmatched. The CDR3 length is 16 residues. Per germline, CDR1 MNHNS and CDR2 SASEGT. The CDR3 coding sequence is TGTGCCAGCAGTGAAGTGTGGGAAGCGGGGGCCTACGAGCAGTACTTC. Translating it yields CASSEVWEAGAYEQYF.

The genes are TRBV4-3 and TRBJ1-3; 9 bases agree with TRBD1. CDR3 size: 15 residues. Germline lookup yields CDR1 LGHNA and CDR2 YSLEER. V trimming: 3 bases; J trimming: 7 bases; junction bases outside the gene matches: 7. The CDR3: CASSQGTGLKNTIYF. CDR3 nucleotides: TGCGCCAGCAGCCAGGGGACAGGGCTAAAGAACACCATATATTTT.

This chain joins TRBV7-2 and TRBJ1-2; D possibly corresponds to TRBD1 (6 bases). The CDR3 covers 15 residues. Between the trimmed V and J ends, which lost 2 bases and 7 bases, there was a span of 17 bases. CDR1 is SGHTA, CDR2 FQGNSA, per germline. The CDR3 nucleotides read TGTGCCAGCAGCTTAAATCCAACCAGGGGTGGTGGCTACACCTTC. Translation gives CASSLNPTRGGGYTF.

The chain has TRBV7-9 and TRBJ1-1, with 7 bases that match TRBD1. Losses at the gene ends were 5 bases for V and 10 bases for J; bases not matched to a gene: 13. The CDR3 has 14 amino acids. Germline values: CDR1 SEHNR, CDR2 FQNEAQ (reference sequence). The CDR3 region is CASSPGDREGTAFF. The CDR3 nucleotides are TGTGCCAGCAGCCCAGGGGACAGAGAAGGTACAGCTTTCTTT.

This chain joins TRBV27 and TRBJ2-5, with D possibly matching TRBD1 (6 bases). V gave up 6 bases and J gave up 4 bases, with 15 bases separating them. CDR3 length equals 14 residues. The germline CDR1 and CDR2 sequences are MNHEY and SMNVEV (reference sequence). The CDR3 region has the DNA TGTGCCAGCAGCCAAGGGGGTCGGGGAGAGACCCAGTACTTC. This sequence encodes CASSQGGRGETQYF.

This clone was detected once. The V gene is TRBV7-8, the J gene TRBJ2-5, with D perhaps matching TRBD1 or TRBD2 (6 bases each). The germline V gene has CDR1 SGHVS and CDR2 FQNEAQ. The CDR3 sequence is 13 residues long. Trimming pared 4 bases from V and 2 bases from J, leaving 8 bases between. The CDR3 here is CASSWRGQETQYF. CDR3 sequence (DNA): TGTGCCAGCAGCTGGAGGGGGCAAGAGACCCAGTACTTC.

The chain combines TRBV7-2 with TRBJ1-2; D gene uncertain. Germline CDR1 reads SGHTA; CDR2 reads FQGNSA. Trimming pared 2 bases from V and 3 bases from J, leaving 10 bases between. The CDR3 runs to 14 residues. The CDR3 spells CASSLFEGDYGYTF. The CDR3 nucleotides are TGTGCCAGCAGCTTATTCGAAGGAGACTATGGCTACACCTTC.

This chain uses TRBV7-2 with TRBJ2-3; TRBD1 matches 7 bases. The V gene end was trimmed by 5 bases and the J gene end by 2 bases; junction bases not matched to a gene: 7. Germline V gene sequence: CDR1 SGHTA, CDR2 FQGNSA. This CDR3 is 15 amino acids long. In DNA, the CDR3 is TGTGCCAGCAGCCGTCTGACAGGGTACACAGATACGCAGTATTTT. Amino acids: CASSRLTGYTDTQYF.

The genes are TRBV5-1 and TRBJ2-7; D not resolved. V was clipped by 3 bases and J by 0 bases, with 10 bases between them. The CDR3 contains 14 residues. The V gene's germline CDR1 is SGHRS and CDR2 YFSETQ. CDR3 in DNA: TGCGCCAGCAGCTCCTCGAGCAGCTCCTACGAGCAGTACTTC. Its protein product is CASSSSSSSYEQYF. The variable domain in full, completed from reference TRBV5-1 and TRBJ2-7, reads KAGVTQTPRYLIKTRGQQVTLSCSPISGHRSVSWYQQTPGQGLQFLFEYFSETQRNKGNFPGRFSGRQFSNSRSEMNVSTLELGDSALYLCASSSSSSSYEQYFGPGTRLTVT.

The chain is built from TRBV4-3 and TRBJ2-2; D gene uncertain. This CDR3 has 13 amino acids. CDR1 LGHNA and CDR2 YSLEER come from the germline V gene. V lost 6 bases and J lost 7, with 12 bases in between. In DNA form, the CDR3 reads TGCGCCAGCAGTCTAAGGCCCCACGGGGAGCTGTTTTTT. The encoded protein is CASSLRPHGELFF.